The 29 T cell receptor beta chains in this list originate from one sample, sequenced in a study. The sorted Tregs were CD4+CD25+CD127-/low cells. One entry per CDR3 protein, called by TCRdb with MiXCR from the 5' RACE reads. The sample has approximately 40,000 distinct CDR3 sequences, 22% seen once. The sequencing input was Tregs sorted from blood. These TCRs come from a female donor with breast cancer.

The CDR3 region has the DNA TGCGCCAGCAGCCAAGTTACAGAGGGGACCGGGGAGCTGTTTTTT. Translating gives CASSQVTEGTGELFF. The chain recombines TRBV4-1 with TRBJ2-2; tentatively, D is TRBD1 or TRBD2 (5 bases each). CDR3 length: 15 residues. Trimming shortened V by 1 base and J by 5 bases, and 11 bases separated the two germline ends. Germline CDR1 and CDR2: MGHRA and YSYEKL.

The chain carries TRBV15 and TRBJ2-3, with D unclear. The CDR3 is 12 amino acids. Trimming left V 3 bases short and J 3 bases short, with 4 bases between. The germline CDR1 and CDR2 sequences are LNHNV and YYDKDF (reference sequence). CDR3 amino acids: CATSRRTDTQYF. The CDR3 coding sequence is TGTGCCACCAGCAGGAGGACAGATACGCAGTATTTT.

This chain links TRBV4-1 with TRBJ2-1; D call uncertain. Deletions cut 0 bases from V and 0 bases from J, with 9 bases between. In germline, CDR1 is MGHRA, CDR2 YSYEKL. The CDR3 runs 16 residues. CDR3 bases: TGCGCCAGCAGCCAAGATCCAGAAAGCTCCTACAATGAGCAGTTCTTC. Translated: CASSQDPESSYNEQFF.

This chain links TRBV9 with TRBJ2-1; D unclear. The CDR3 runs 15 residues. Germline CDR1 reads SGDLS; CDR2 reads YYNGEE. Trimming stripped 4 bases from V and 4 bases from J, with 15 bases between. This chain's CDR3 is CASSPRRVSYNEQFF. In DNA, the CDR3 is TGTGCCAGCAGCCCCCGCCGTGTTTCTTACAATGAGCAGTTCTTC.

This clonotype was recorded a few times. The V and J genes are TRBV6-5 and TRBJ1-5, with D possibly TRBD1 on 5 matching bases. The CDR3 covers 13 residues. The V gene's germline CDR1 is MNHEY and CDR2 SVGAGI. The germline V and J ends were trimmed by 5 bases and 6 bases, with 11 bases remaining between them. CDR3 sequence: CASSHGQGQPQHF. DNA of the CDR3: TGTGCCAGCAGTCACGGCCAGGGTCAGCCCCAGCATTTT.

The table lists this clonotype with many counts. This chain joins TRBV10-3 and TRBJ2-1; maybe TRBD2 (5 bases). This CDR3 comprises 15 residues. Trimming shortened V by 6 bases and J by 7 bases, and 19 bases separated the two germline ends. Germline lookup yields CDR1 ENHRY and CDR2 SYGVKD. This CDR3 is CAISAANGSFNEQFF. CDR3 nucleotide sequence: TGTGCCATCAGCGCTGCTAATGGGAGCTTTAATGAGCAGTTCTTC.

Only one count was recorded for this clonotype. This may be a read error: a much more frequent sequence differs by one nucleotide. V and J are TRBV7-2 and TRBJ2-1, with 8 bases matching TRBD2. The CDR3 runs 14 residues. The germline gives CDR1 SGHTA, CDR2 FQGNSA. CDR3: CASSLAAGANGQFF. The CDR3 nucleotides are TGTGCCAGCAGCCTCGCAGCGGGAGCTAATGGGCAGTTCTTC. The complete variable domain, with remaining parts taken from reference TRBV7-2 and TRBJ2-1, reads GAGVSQSPSNKVTEKGKDVELRCDPISGHTALYWYRQSLGQGLEFLIYFQGNSAPDKSGLPSDRFSAERTGGSVSTLTIQRTQQEDSAVYLCASSLAAGANGQFFGPGTRLTVL.

This clonotype has ten or more counts. This chain links TRBV11-2 with TRBJ2-5; 11 nucleotides agree with TRBD2. This CDR3 comprises 15 residues. CDR1 and CDR2 (germline): SGHAT, FQNNGV. J lost 5 bases, V lost 3 bases, and 5 bases had no gene match. The CDR3 region is CASSFSSGRMETQYF. The CDR3 coding sequence is TGTGCCAGCAGCTTTTCTAGCGGGAGGATGGAGACCCAGTACTTC.

A note on this clonotype: This sequence may be a read error, since a much larger clone differs from it by one base. J is TRBJ2-5 and V is TRBV9; D is ambiguous. This CDR3 comprises 12 residues. In germline, CDR1 is SGDLS, CDR2 YYNGEE. The CDR3 is CVSSYNEETQYF. The CDR3 nucleotides read TGTGTCAGCAGCTACAATGAAGAGACCCAGTACTTC.

Note on this clonotype: This may arise from a read error, as a much more abundant clone is one base away. The CDR3 carries no conserved terminal phenylalanine or tryptophan, so it likely arises from a read error. This chain joins TRBV5-4 and TRBJ2-5; TRBD2 agrees at 7 bases. The CDR3 has 14 residues. Germline CDR1 and CDR2: SGHNT and YYREEE (reference sequence). The V gene end was trimmed by 1 base and the J gene end by 5 bases; junction bases not matched to a gene: 5. CDR3 amino acids: CASSLRVAGETQYC. The DNA for the CDR3 is TGTGCCAGCAGCTTGAGGGTAGCGGGCGAGACCCAGTACTGC.

Concerning this clonotype itself: A much larger clone differs by one base, so this may be a read error. This chain links TRBV24-1 with TRBJ2-1; tentatively, D is TRBD2 (5 bases). Looked up from germline, CDR1 is KGHDR and CDR2 is SFDVKD. The CDR3 totals 14 residues. Trimming stripped 7 bases from V and 5 bases from J, with 14 bases between. The CDR3 protein is CATSPTGLDNEQFF. The CDR3 DNA sequence: TGTGCCACCAGCCCTACTGGACTCGACAATGAGCAGTTCTTC.

Remarks on this clonotype: A clone one base away is much larger, so this may be a read error. This sequence joins TRBV9 and TRBJ2-2; 7 bases are shared with TRBD2. Per germline, CDR1 SGDLS and CDR2 YYNGEE. The length of the CDR3 is 15 residues. The CDR3 bases are TGTGCCGGCAGCGTAGCTTCCGCGGGAGCCGGGGAGCTGTTTTTT. Translation: CAGSVASAGAGELFF. Using reference TRBV9 and TRBJ2-2 for the parts outside the CDR3, the full variable domain is DSGVTQTPKHLITATGQRVTLRCSPRSGDLSVYWYQQSLDQGLQFLIQYYNGEERAKGNILERFSAQQFPDLHSELNLSSLELGDSALYFCAGSVASAGAGELFFGEGSRLTVL.

The chain joins TRBV4-1 to TRBJ1-6; the match to TRBD1 covers 8 bases. Germline V lookup: CDR1 MGHRA, CDR2 YSYEKL. The junction had 16 bases not matched to a gene; V was cut back by 5 bases and J by 7 bases. The CDR3 spans 18 residues. CDR3 in amino acids: CASSSASQGAQGNSPLHF. The CDR3 nucleotides read TGCGCCAGCAGCAGTGCATCTCAGGGGGCGCAAGGAAATTCACCCCTCCACTTT.

This clonotype was seen at least ten times. The chain has TRBV7-2 and TRBJ2-1; 11 bases align to TRBD2. There are 14 residues in the CDR3. From germline, CDR1 is SGHTA and CDR2 FQGNSA. V shed 3 bases, J shed 8 bases, and the junction held 3 bases outside the gene matches. The CDR3 spells CASSFTSGSHEQFF. CDR3 DNA sequence: TGTGCCAGCAGCTTCACTAGCGGGAGTCATGAGCAGTTCTTC.

The chain recombines TRBV28 with TRBJ2-7; 9 bases are a match to TRBD1. Germline V lookup: CDR1 MDHEN, CDR2 SYDVKM. V was pared by 7 bases and J by 3 bases, with 4 bases of the junction left unmatched. There are 13 residues in the CDR3. CDR3 residues: CASIQGADYEQYF. The CDR3 region has the DNA TGTGCCAGCATACAGGGGGCGGACTACGAGCAGTACTTC.

In the case of this clonotype: This may arise from a read error, as a much more abundant clone is one base away. The chain carries TRBV7-6 and TRBJ2-1; the D call may be TRBD1 or TRBD2 (5 bases each). CDR3 length: 15 residues. Looked up from germline, CDR1 is SGHVS and CDR2 is FNYEAQ. Trimming left V 4 bases short and J 9 bases short, with 19 bases between. The CDR3 spells CASSSGAGLLGEQFF. The CDR3 DNA reads TGTGCCAGCAGCTCCGGGGCAGGGTTGCTTGGTGAGCAGTTCTTC.

The genes are TRBV3-1 and TRBJ2-3; D is unresolved. Germline lookup yields CDR1 LGHDT and CDR2 YNNKEL (reference sequence). CDR3 length equals 13 residues. Trimming stripped 5 bases from V and 2 bases from J, with 8 bases between. CDR3 sequence reads: CASSIQATDTQYF. The CDR3, as DNA: TGTGCCAGCAGCATACAAGCCACAGATACGCAGTATTTT.

This clonotype was observed a handful of times. The V gene is TRBV2, the J gene TRBJ2-3; the D gene is possibly TRBD2 (6 bases). Trimming took off 2 bases at V and 1 base at J, with 13 bases between the two ends. Germline CDR1 reads SNHLY; CDR2 reads FYNNEI. This CDR3 comprises 16 residues. DNA of the CDR3: TGTGCCAGCAGTGAACTCGGAGGGGTTGGCACAGATACGCAGTATTTT. It codes for CASSELGGVGTDTQYF.

Worth noting for this clonotype: Just one base apart from a much larger clone, this may be a read error. The CDR3 protein is CASSFKGNAEAFF. The CDR3 nucleotides read TGTGCCAGCAGCTTTAAGGGGAACGCTGAAGCTTTCTTT. V and J are TRBV5-4 and TRBJ1-1, with TRBD1 as a possible D gene (5 bases). The germline CDR1 and CDR2 sequences are SGHNT and YYREEE (reference sequence). The CDR3 contains 13 residues. Drawing the rest from reference TRBV5-4 and TRBJ1-1, the complete variable domain is ETGVTQSPTHLIKTRGQQVTLRCSSQSGHNTVSWYQQALGQGPQFIFQYYREEENGRGNFPPRFSGLQFPNYSSELNVNALELDDSALYLCASSFKGNAEAFFGQGTRLTVV.

This clonotype showed up just a few times. J is TRBJ2-3 and V is TRBV7-3; 11 nucleotides match TRBD2. Germline values: CDR1 SGHTA, CDR2 FQGTGA. Trimming removed 0 bases from V and 12 bases from J; junction bases left unmatched: 2. This CDR3 has 13 residues. The CDR3 nucleotides read TGTGCCAGCAGCTTAACTAGCGGGAGGGTTCAGTATTTT. This translates into CASSLTSGRVQYF. Based on the CDR3 plus reference TRBV7-3 and TRBJ2-3, the full variable domain is GAGVSQTPSNKVTEKGKYVELRCDPISGHTALYWYRQSLGQGPEFLIYFQGTGAADDSGLPNDRFFAVRPEGSVSTLKIQRTERGDSAVYLCASSLTSGRVQYFGPGTRLTVL.

The genes are TRBV12-3 or TRBV12-4 and TRBJ1-5; tentative D call: TRBD1 (5 bases). This CDR3 region has 13 residues. V was trimmed by 9 bases and J by 3 bases, leaving 12 bases between them. The CDR3 protein is CASSRVTNQPQHF. The CDR3 nucleotides read TGTGCCAGTTCCAGGGTTACCAATCAGCCCCAGCATTTT.

This clonotype was detected many times. The chain couples TRBV5-1 to TRBJ2-3; D is possibly TRBD2 (5 bases). V shed 0 bases and J shed 1 base, with 12 bases lying between them. The V gene's germline CDR1 is SGHRS and CDR2 YFSETQ. The CDR3 has 16 amino acids. The CDR3 nucleotides read TGCGCCAGCAGCTTGGCCGGGGTTAGCGGCACAGATACGCAGTATTTT. Translating it yields CASSLAGVSGTDTQYF.

The CDR3 region is CASSPSLAGGFEQFF. The CDR3 DNA reads as TGTGCCAGCAGTCCTTCACTAGCGGGAGGATTTGAGCAGTTCTTC. The rearrangement links TRBV28 to TRBJ2-1; 12 nucleotides line up with TRBD2. From germline, CDR1 is MDHEN and CDR2 SYDVKM. With 5 bases clipped from V and 9 bases from J, the junction kept 8 bases outside the gene matches. This CDR3 is built from 15 residues.

This clonotype is a singleton in its sample. It may be a read error: a sequence one base away is much more abundant. The rearrangement links TRBV20-1 to TRBJ2-1, with 10 bases aligning to TRBD2. The end of the DNA is better explained by TRBJ2-7, so the J call may be wrong. This CDR3 has 14 amino acids. From germline, CDR1 is DFQATT and CDR2 SNEGSKA (reference sequence). The CDR3 spells CSARDSGRLNEQYF. The CDR3 coding sequence is TGCAGTGCTAGAGATAGCGGGAGGTTGAATGAGCAGTACTTC.

The sample holds a few counts of this clonotype. The CDR3 loop reads CASSVGGLETQYF. The CDR3 coding sequence is TGTGCCAGCAGCGTAGGAGGGTTGGAGACCCAGTACTTC. The V and J genes are TRBV9 and TRBJ2-5; maybe TRBD2 (5 bases). V lost 0 bases and J lost 5, with 8 bases in between. From germline, CDR1 is SGDLS and CDR2 YYNGEE. The CDR3 contains 13 residues.

This clonotype appeared many times. The rearrangement links TRBV5-1 to TRBJ2-3, with 14 bases lining up with TRBD2. With 4 bases clipped from V and 5 bases from J, the junction kept 3 bases outside the gene matches. This CDR3 region has 15 residues. In germline, CDR1 is SGHRS, CDR2 YFSETQ. CDR3 residues: CASSMTSGGVDTQYF. The CDR3 bases are TGCGCCAGCAGCATGACTAGCGGGGGGGTAGATACGCAGTATTTT.

The V and J genes are TRBV7-2 and TRBJ2-3; D remains ambiguous. The CDR3 is 13 amino acids. Germline V lookup: CDR1 SGHTA, CDR2 FQGNSA. The ends were cut back, 10 bases at V and 3 bases at J, with 14 bases in the middle. DNA of the CDR3: TGTGCCATTTTCCGCGAACCTACAGATACGCAGTATTTT. Its protein is CAIFREPTDTQYF.

This sequence joins TRBV7-3 and TRBJ2-2; TRBD2 agrees at 7 bases. Germline CDR1 and CDR2: SGHTA and FQGTGA. The CDR3 sequence is 14 residues long. With 6 bases clipped from V and 2 bases from J, the junction kept 3 bases outside the gene matches. The CDR3 region has the DNA TGTGCCAGCAGTGGCGGGAGTAACACCGGGGAGCTGTTTTTT. Its translation is CASSGGSNTGELFF.

The chain combines TRBV4-1 with TRBJ2-1; 10 nucleotides match TRBD2. This CDR3 is 15 amino acids long. The germline V gene has CDR1 MGHRA and CDR2 YSYEKL. With V trimmed by 3 bases and J by 4 bases, 3 bases remained unmatched. The CDR3 coding sequence is TGCGCCAGCAGCCACGCGACTAGCGGGTACAATGAGCAGTTCTTC. It is translated as CASSHATSGYNEQFF.